One sample yielded the 16 T cell receptor beta chains listed below, sequenced in a study of T cell responses to AZD1222 COVID-19 vaccine. Sequencing was performed with immunoSEQ multiplex PCR; in TCRdb, only in-frame clones are kept and a portion is missing. The data contain tens of thousands of clones, around nine tenths of them singletons. The sequences come from peripheral blood, collected on day 0 of MenACWY control vaccination. Source of these receptors: an adult in good health.

The chain is built from TRBV12-3 or TRBV12-4 and TRBJ2-1; 8 bases fit TRBD2. The V gene end was trimmed by 6 bases and the J gene end by 9 bases; junction bases not matched to a gene: 7. This CDR3 is 13 amino acids long. CDR3 DNA sequence: TGTGCCAGCAGATCTAGCGGGTGGCGTGAGCAGTTCTTC. It specifies CASRSSGWREQFF.

V is TRBV4-1 and J is TRBJ1-4; D not certain. The germline CDR1 and CDR2 sequences are MGHRA and YSYEKL. This CDR3 comprises 15 residues. The V gene lost 0 bases and the J gene lost 7 bases, with 12 bases spanning the gap. The CDR3 coding sequence is TGCGCCAGCAGCCAAGATCTGGGAGTTCGTGAAAAACTGTTTTTT. Amino acids: CASSQDLGVREKLFF.

J is TRBJ2-1 and V is TRBV6-5; 10 bases match TRBD2. CDR1 MNHEY and CDR2 SVGAGI come from the germline V gene. CDR3 length: 13 amino acids. V dropped 10 bases and J dropped 3; count of bases not matched to a gene: 3. CDR3 sequence reads: CANGLAVYNEQFF. CDR3 DNA: TGTGCCAATGGACTAGCGGTCTACAATGAGCAGTTCTTC.

The chain combines TRBV5-6 with TRBJ2-4; D not resolved. Trimming pared 3 bases from V and 0 bases from J, leaving 10 bases between. The CDR3 spans 15 residues. The germline gives CDR1 SGHDT, CDR2 YYEEEE. The DNA of the CDR3 is TGTGCCAGCAGCTCGACTGTTCTAGCCAAAAACATTCAGTACTTC. This sequence encodes CASSSTVLAKNIQYF.

The chain uses TRBV19 and TRBJ2-7; 7 nucleotides match TRBD2. The CDR3 totals 15 residues. V was clipped by 5 bases and J by 4 bases; unmatched bases: 11. Germline V gives CDR1 LNHDA, CDR2 SQIVND (reference sequence). CDR3 protein: CASSLIPGLNYEQYF. CDR3 coding DNA: TGTGCCAGTAGTCTTATACCGGGACTAAATTACGAGCAGTACTTC.

This chain uses TRBV5-6 with TRBJ1-1; D ambiguous. Germline V gene lookup returns CDR1 SGHDT and CDR2 YYEEEE. The CDR3 has 13 amino acids. V shed 2 bases and J shed 7 bases, with 12 bases lying between them. The CDR3 sequence: CASSFNRRFEAFF. Written as DNA, the CDR3 is TGTGCCAGCAGCTTTAATCGACGGTTTGAAGCTTTCTTT.

A single count supports this clone. The rearrangement joins TRBV2 to TRBJ2-7; TRBD2 might be the D (6 bases). The V end lost 1 base, the J end lost 4 bases, and 11 bases lay between the germline ends. Germline CDR1 is SNHLY and CDR2 is FYNNEI. This CDR3 is built from 14 residues. The DNA of the CDR3 is TGTGCCAGCAGTGAAGACCCAGGGAGGTACGAGCAGTACTTC. It specifies CASSEDPGRYEQYF.

The V gene is TRBV18, the J gene TRBJ2-3; 9 nucleotides match TRBD2. CDR3 size: 17 residues. The germline V gene encodes CDR1 KGHSH and CDR2 LQKENI. V was pared by 3 bases and J by 6 bases, with 13 bases of the junction left unmatched. The DNA of the CDR3 is TGTGCCAGCTCACCCAACGACATAGCGGGAGCTTCGGATACGCAGTATTTT. Translating it yields CASSPNDIAGASDTQYF. Looking up the rest from reference TRBV18 and TRBJ2-3 gives the full variable domain: NAGVMQNPRHLVRRRGQEARLRCSPMKGHSHVYWYRQLPEEGLKFMVYLQKENIIDESGMPKERFSAEFPKEGPSILRIQQVVRGDSAAYFCASSPNDIAGASDTQYFGPGTRLTVL.

The chain couples TRBV6-4 to TRBJ1-5; no definite D call. V was shortened by 9 bases and J by 3 bases, with 12 bases between the two germline ends. CDR1 is MRHNA, CDR2 SNTAGT, per germline. This CDR3 is 13 amino acids long. The CDR3 sequence: CARTRSSNQPQHF. The CDR3 nucleotides read TGTGCCAGAACGCGGTCCTCCAATCAGCCCCAGCATTTT.

This chain links TRBV21-1 with TRBJ2-7. TRBV21-1 is listed as a pseudogene. The CDR3 covers 16 residues. CDR3 protein: CASSKVRSGYGSEQYF. The CDR3 DNA reads TGTGCCAGCAGCAAAGTTCGTAGTGGATACGGAAGCGAGCAGTACTTC.

This chain joins TRBV6-5 and TRBJ1-2, with a possible D match to TRBD1 (6 bases). Germline V gene lookup returns CDR1 MNHEY and CDR2 SVGAGI. The CDR3 runs to 13 residues. Trimming shortened V by 6 bases and J by 2 bases, and 10 bases separated the two germline ends. In DNA, the CDR3 is TGTGCCAGCAGCTACAGGGAAAACTATGGCTACACCTTC. Residues: CASSYRENYGYTF.

The chain has TRBV7-8 and TRBJ2-1; 9 nucleotides line up with TRBD1. J was trimmed by 4 bases and V by 3 bases; bases with no gene match: 7. The length of the CDR3 is 16 residues. The V gene's germline CDR1 is SGHVS and CDR2 FQNEAQ. As DNA, the CDR3 is TGTGCCAGCAGCTTCAGGCAAGGACAGGGGTACAATGAGCAGTTCTTC. It is translated as CASSFRQGQGYNEQFF.

This clone was observed a handful of times. V is TRBV6-2 or TRBV6-3 and J is TRBJ2-7; unclear D gene. This CDR3 has 16 amino acids. Germline V gene sequence: CDR1 MNHEY, CDR2 SVGEGT. Deletions cut 0 bases from V and 4 bases from J, with 16 bases between. The CDR3 here is CASSYSMHAGEYEQYF. CDR3 sequence (DNA): TGTGCCAGCAGTTACTCGATGCATGCAGGAGAGTACGAGCAGTACTTC.

CDR3 residues: CASSCAGTGCGYTF. As DNA, the CDR3 is TGTGCCAGTAGTTGCGCCGGGACAGGGTGCGGCTACACCTTC. V usage is TRBV19 and J usage is TRBJ1-2; 9 bases agree with TRBD1. Germline V gives CDR1 LNHDA, CDR2 SQIVND (reference sequence). The V gene end was trimmed by 5 bases and the J gene end by 8 bases; junction bases not matched to a gene: 9. The CDR3 is made up of 14 amino acids.

The chain couples TRBV5-6 to TRBJ2-7; D call uncertain. Germline V gives CDR1 SGHDT, CDR2 YYEEEE. V was trimmed by 5 bases and J by 4 bases, leaving 7 bases between them. This CDR3 spans 11 amino acids. The CDR3, as DNA: TGTGCCAGCAGTAGGGCTTACGAGCAGTACTTC. This encodes CASSRAYEQYF.

J is TRBJ1-1 and V is TRBV6-5; 9 nucleotides agree with TRBD1. The V segment lost 6 bases and the J segment 1 base; nucleotides outside the gene matches: 6. The CDR3 runs to 15 residues. Germline CDR1 MNHEY, CDR2 SVGAGI. The CDR3 loop reads CASRKQGAKNTEAFF. DNA of the CDR3: TGTGCCAGCAGGAAACAGGGGGCAAAGAACACTGAAGCTTTCTTT.